One sample yielded the 27 T cell receptor beta chains listed below, sequenced in a study of neoadjuvant anti-PD-1 for oral cavity cancer (dated by TCRdb to the early 2020s). The time point tag for this specimen amounts to: after neoadjuvant nivolumab, at surgical resection. Library prep was done by the immunoSEQ multiplex PCR assay. TCRdb obtained this table from immuneACCESS and retained in-frame rearrangements with V and J assigned. These tables miss some clones; where compared with another copy, unresolved V genes account for less than half of the shortfall, and the remainder is unexplained. The sample table holds about 10,000 clones, of which 50% to 70% were seen once. The ten largest clones represent around 8% of the sample. This specimen was tumor tissue, taken after nivolumab (anti-PD-1) treatment. These receptors were collected from a person between 40 and 85 years old with oral cavity squamous cell carcinoma.

The genes are TRBV6-5 and TRBJ1-2; a possible D gene is TRBD1 (5 bases). The CDR3 covers 13 residues. The germline gives CDR1 MNHEY, CDR2 SVGAGI. With 4 bases removed from V and 4 bases from J, the gap between germline ends came to 10 bases. The CDR3 DNA is TGTGCCAGCAGTTCAGGGATTTTCTATGGCTACACCTTC. Translation gives CASSSGIFYGYTF.

This sequence joins TRBV12-2 and TRBJ1-2; the DNA was not used to check the table's D call, TRBD1. TRBV12-2 represents a pseudogene. There are 13 residues in the CDR3. CDR3 sequence (DNA): TGTGCAAGTCGCTTGTTCCCAGGCCATGGCTACACCTTC. Encoded protein: CASRLFPGHGYTF.

The chain links TRBV29-1 to TRBJ2-2, with 7 bases fitting TRBD1. The CDR3 totals 14 residues. Per germline, CDR1 SQVTM and CDR2 ANQGSEA. V was pared by 6 bases and J by 1 base, with 5 bases of the junction left unmatched. DNA for the CDR3: TGCAGCGTGAACAGGGGCGTGAACACCGGGGAGCTGTTTTTT. This gives the protein CSVNRGVNTGELFF.

This sequence joins TRBV19 and TRBJ2-1; D might be TRBD2 (6 bases). The CDR3 spans 14 residues. The germline V and J ends were trimmed by 3 bases and 7 bases, with 13 bases remaining between them. From germline, CDR1 is LNHDA and CDR2 SQIVND (reference sequence). This CDR3 is CASSIRDSKNEQFF. In DNA form, the CDR3 reads TGTGCCAGTAGTATCCGGGACTCCAAGAATGAGCAGTTCTTC.

This clone is termed medium-sized (0.01 to 0.1%). The rearrangement joins TRBV7-3 to TRBJ1-1; D is unresolved. Per the germline V gene, CDR1 is SGHTA and CDR2 is FQGTGA. This CDR3 region has 13 residues. Trimming removed 5 bases at V and 1 base at J, with 8 bases between. The DNA for the CDR3 is TGTGCCAGCAGCCTCAACAAGAACACTGAAGCTTTCTTT. It translates to CASSLNKNTEAFF.

The chain recombines TRBV2 with TRBJ1-5, with D uncertain. V was pared by 6 bases and J by 5 bases, with 14 bases between. CDR3 length: 14 amino acids. Germline V gene lookup returns CDR1 SNHLY and CDR2 FYNNEI. The CDR3 spells CASRAPGLDQPQHF. The CDR3 DNA is TGTGCCAGCAGAGCCCCGGGGTTGGATCAGCCCCAGCATTTT. The whole variable domain, filled in from reference TRBV2 and TRBJ1-5, reads EPEVTQTPSHQVTQMGQEVILRCVPISNHLYFYWYRQILGQKVEFLVSFYNNEISEKSEIFDDQFSVERPDGSNFTLKIRSTKLEDSAMYFCASRAPGLDQPQHFGDGTRLSIL.

The chain couples TRBV5-1 to TRBJ2-3; 8 bases align to TRBD1. Looked up from germline, CDR1 is SGHRS and CDR2 is YFSETQ. The CDR3 is 14 amino acids. V was pared by 4 bases and J by 5 bases, with 6 bases of the junction left unmatched. The CDR3 here is CASSPGGAGDTQYF. In nucleotides, the CDR3 is TGCGCCAGCAGCCCAGGGGGCGCAGGAGATACGCAGTATTTT.

This sequence joins TRBV7-2 and TRBJ2-3, with 8 bases fitting TRBD1. J gave up 0 bases and V 0 bases, and 8 bases lay outside the gene matches. The CDR3 loop spans 18 amino acids. Germline V gene data show CDR1 as SGHTA and CDR2 as FQGNSA. The CDR3, as DNA: TGTGCCAGCAGCTTAGCCTTCTCAGGGGGCGGAAGCACAGATACGCAGTATTTT. This encodes CASSLAFSGGGSTDTQYF. The full variable domain, in which reference TRBV7-2 and TRBJ2-3 provide the parts outside the CDR3, is GAGVSQSPSNKVTEKGKDVELRCDPISGHTALYWYRQSLGQGLEFLIYFQGNSAPDKSGLPSDRFSAERTGGSVSTLTIQRTQQEDSAVYLCASSLAFSGGGSTDTQYFGPGTRLTVL.

This clone is medium-sized within its sample. The CDR3 does not close with the conserved phenylalanine or tryptophan, likely indicating a read error. The DNA is left out, because the CDR3 cannot be placed on it with certainty; the CDR3 is given as TCRdb lists it. The chain joins TRBV12-1 to TRBJ1-2. TRBV12-1 is a known pseudogene. The CDR3 spans 12 amino acids, including both terminal residues. The CDR3 loop is CASSRWDGRNCN.

In this sample, this clone turned up a few times. The genes are TRBV19 and TRBJ1-1; TRBD1 agrees at 9 bases. The ends lost 6 bases at V and 6 bases at J; junction bases unmatched: 5. This CDR3 region has 13 residues. The V gene's germline CDR1 is LNHDA and CDR2 SQIVND (reference sequence). This CDR3 is CASRWTGVAEAFF. CDR3 nucleotides: TGTGCCAGTAGATGGACAGGGGTCGCTGAAGCTTTCTTT.

V is TRBV19 and J is TRBJ2-5, with a weak D call TRBD2 (6 bases). There are 15 residues in the CDR3. Germline V CDR1 and CDR2: LNHDA, SQIVND (reference sequence). Trimming removed 3 bases at V and 5 bases at J, with 16 bases between. CDR3 in amino acids: CASSISGLEGETQYF. CDR3 nucleotide sequence: TGTGCCAGTAGTATCAGCGGCCTGGAGGGGGAGACCCAGTACTTC. The full variable domain, in which reference TRBV19 and TRBJ2-5 provide the parts outside the CDR3, is DGGITQSPKYLFRKEGQNVTLSCEQNLNHDAMYWYRQDPGQGLRLIYYSQIVNDFQKGDIAEGYSVSREKKESFPLTVTSAQKNPTAFYLCASSISGLEGETQYFGPGTRLLVL.

The V and J genes are TRBV7-2 and TRBJ1-1; no definite D call. The CDR3 is 14 amino acids. Germline CDR1 SGHTA, CDR2 FQGNSA. V was cut by 3 bases and J by 1 base, with 9 bases left in between. The CDR3 loop reads CASSLDVRNTEAFF. The CDR3 coding sequence is TGTGCCAGCAGCTTGGACGTCAGGAACACTGAAGCTTTCTTT.

The rearrangement joins TRBV6-5 to TRBJ2-5; D may be TRBD2 (5 bases). The CDR3 sequence is 15 residues long. The V and J ends lost 0 bases and 5 bases respectively, with 13 bases between them. Germline CDR1 and CDR2: MNHEY and SVGAGI. CDR3 region: CASSYSKLARETQYF. The CDR3 DNA is TGTGCCAGCAGTTACTCGAAGCTAGCCAGGGAGACCCAGTACTTC.

In DNA, the CDR3 is TGTGCCAGCAGCTTAGGGCCTCCGGAGCTGTTTTTT. Its protein product is CASSLGPPELFF. The chain recombines TRBV7-9 with TRBJ2-2; no definite D call. V lost 1 base and J 10 bases, leaving 7 bases between the germline ends. Germline lookup yields CDR1 SEHNR and CDR2 FQNEAQ (reference sequence). The CDR3 extends over 12 amino acids.

CDR3 protein: CASSPGSGNQPQHF. Here the CDR3 DNA reads TGTGCCAGCAGCCCTGGAAGCGGAAATCAGCCCCAGCATTTT. The J gene is TRBJ1-5, the V gene TRBV7-2; D ambiguous. Trimming took 5 bases from V and 4 from J, leaving 12 bases between them. Germline V gives CDR1 SGHTA, CDR2 FQGNSA. This CDR3 spans 14 amino acids.

A remark on this clone: This specimen includes other DNA sequences encoding the same CDR3. This rearrangement joins TRBV27 to TRBJ1-3; perhaps TRBD1 as D (6 bases). The V and J ends lost 9 bases and 0 bases respectively, with 12 bases between them. Germline V CDR1 and CDR2: MNHEY, SMNVEV (reference sequence). The CDR3 sequence is 14 residues long. The CDR3 sequence: CASSQGYSGNTIYF. For the CDR3, the DNA is TGTGCCAGTAGTCAGGGGTACTCTGGAAACACCATATATTTT.

Worth noting for this clone: A far larger clone is a single base away, which makes a read error likely. The V gene is TRBV4-2, the J gene TRBJ1-1; unclear D gene. CDR1 is LGHNA, CDR2 YNFKEQ, per germline. The CDR3 length is 19 residues. Trimming removed 0 bases at V and 1 base at J, with 21 bases between. The CDR3: CASSQDLAATADPNTEAFF. Written as DNA, the CDR3 is TGTGCCAGCAGCCAAGATTTGGCGGCTACGGCAGACCCGAACACTGAAGCTTTCTTT.

The rearrangement joins TRBV9 to TRBJ2-3; no reliable D call. V lost 5 bases and J lost 0, with 19 bases in between. Germline CDR1 is SGDLS and CDR2 is YYNGEE. This CDR3 contains 17 residues. DNA for the CDR3: TGTGCCAGCAGTAGACGGCAGGCTACTCTTAGCACAGATACGCAGTATTTT. It specifies CASSRRQATLSTDTQYF.

The chain employs TRBV28 and TRBJ1-2; possible D gene TRBD1, 5 bases. The CDR3 spans 14 residues. Germline CDR1 reads MDHEN; CDR2 reads SYDVKM. V lost 1 base, J lost 7 bases, and 13 bases lay in between. CDR3 nucleotide sequence: TGTGCCAGCAGTTTATCGGCAGGGCGGGGTGGCTACACCTTC. It translates to CASSLSAGRGGYTF.

The genes are TRBV5-5 and TRBJ2-7; 11 bases match TRBD2. The junction had 6 bases not matched to a gene; V was cut back by 2 bases and J by 2 bases. Germline V gene lookup returns CDR1 SGHKS and CDR2 YYEKEE (reference sequence). The CDR3 length is 16 residues. The CDR3 coding sequence is TGTGCCAGCAGCTTACTTAGCGGGAGGGCCGCCTACGAGCAGTACTTC. The encoded protein is CASSLLSGRAAYEQYF.

The rearrangement uses TRBV6-6 and TRBJ2-3; D call uncertain. This CDR3 comprises 14 residues. The germline V gene encodes CDR1 MNHNY and CDR2 SVGAGI (reference sequence). Trimming took 5 bases from V and 4 from J, leaving 13 bases between them. CDR3 region: CASSRPRSADTQYF. The CDR3, as DNA: TGTGCCAGCAGTAGGCCCAGGAGCGCAGATACGCAGTATTTT.

This clone occurred a few times. V and J are TRBV23-1 and TRBJ1-1; TRBD1 might be the D (6 bases). TRBV23-1 is an ORF, and what it does is uncertain. V gave up 3 bases and J gave up 5 bases, with 13 bases separating them. This CDR3 has 14 amino acids. The CDR3 here is CASSQEGGETEAFF. DNA of the CDR3: TGCGCCAGCAGTCAGGAGGGGGGAGAAACTGAAGCTTTCTTT.

This clone showed up just a few times. V is TRBV10-3 and J is TRBJ2-1; D is unresolved. CDR1 ENHRY and CDR2 SYGVKD come from the germline V gene. Trimming pared 4 bases from V and 5 bases from J, leaving 6 bases between. The CDR3 runs to 12 residues. This CDR3 is CAISGLNNEQFF. The DNA of the CDR3 is TGTGCCATCAGTGGCCTGAACAATGAGCAGTTCTTC.

This chain joins TRBV7-9 and TRBJ2-3; 10 positions match TRBD1. V shed 5 bases and J 5 bases; nucleotides not matched to a gene: 10. Germline CDR1 and CDR2: SEHNR and FQNEAQ (reference sequence). The CDR3 covers 16 residues. In DNA form, the CDR3 reads TGTGCCAGCAGCGCCCCGGGACAGGGGCAGGGAGATACGCAGTATTTT. Its translation: CASSAPGQGQGDTQYF.

This clone was seen only once. This chain uses TRBV5-4 with TRBJ2-3, with 8 bases identical to TRBD2. Germline lookup yields CDR1 SGHNT and CDR2 YYREEE (reference sequence). There are 16 residues in the CDR3. V was clipped by 5 bases and J by 5 bases; unmatched bases: 13. The CDR3 spells CASRRSGTSGGDTQYF. The DNA for the CDR3 is TGTGCCAGCAGGCGGTCCGGGACTAGTGGGGGAGATACGCAGTATTTT.

The V gene is TRBV11-2, the J gene TRBJ2-7, with 7 nucleotides matching TRBD1. The CDR3 consists of 17 residues. Germline CDR1 is SGHAT and CDR2 is FQNNGV. Trimming at V came to 0 bases and at J to 0 bases, leaving 8 bases not matched to a gene. The CDR3 loop reads CASSLDLRGQFSYEQYF. The DNA of the CDR3 is TGTGCCAGCAGCTTAGATCTAAGGGGGCAGTTCTCCTACGAGCAGTACTTC.

The V call is TRBV6-5, the J call TRBJ1-2; no firm D call. Germline V gene sequence: CDR1 MNHEY, CDR2 SVGAGI. V was cut by 0 bases and J by 4 bases, with 12 bases left in between. The CDR3 totals 15 residues. CDR3 region: CASSYSVNRPYGYTF. The CDR3 DNA reads TGTGCCAGCAGTTACTCGGTGAACAGACCCTATGGCTACACCTTC.